A selection of T cell receptor beta chains follows, all from one sample in a study. TCRdb reprocessed the RT-PCR reads via MiXCR and lists one record per CDR3 protein. The table includes 650,000 to 800,000 distinct CDR3 sequences, 14% detected once. Source material: memory CD4+ T cells from blood. Source of these receptors: a female donor in good health, serving as a healthy control. CDR3s include the opening cysteine and the closing phenylalanine or tryptophan. The order of the fields is V gene, clone size, CDR3 length, J gene, D gene, CDR3 protein, CDR3 DNA. The D gene is left open where the match is weak. The listing skips clone size in some rows; elsewhere it reads once, few, many or a size class.

V: TRBV5-1; size: .; length: 16; J: TRBJ2-3; D: TRBD1; CDR3: CASSWGTGAYTDTQYF; DNA: TGCGCCAGCAGCTGGGGGACAGGGGCGTACACAGATACGCAGTATTTT
V: TRBV28; size: few; length: 14; J: TRBJ1-4; D: .; CDR3: CASMGGATNEKLFF; DNA: TGTGCCAGCATGGGAGGAGCAACTAATGAAAAACTGTTTTTT
V: TRBV12-3/TRBV12-4; size: few; length: 15; J: TRBJ1-5; D: .; CDR3: CASSQTRQASEPQHF; DNA: TGTGCCAGCAGCCAAACACGACAGGCCTCGGAGCCCCAGCATTTT
V: TRBV4-1; size: few; length: 18; J: TRBJ2-7; D: .; CDR3: CASSQESPHVSSSYEQYF; DNA: TGCGCCAGCAGCCAAGAGTCCCCTCACGTTTCAAGCTCCTACGAGCAGTACTTC
V: TRBV7-9; size: .; length: 14; J: TRBJ2-3; D: .; CDR3: CASSLLATIDTQYF; DNA: TGTGCCAGCAGCTTATTGGCCACTATAGATACGCAGTATTTT
V: TRBV9; size: .; length: 16; J: TRBJ2-1; D: .; CDR3: CASSVVGASSYNEQFF; DNA: TGTGCCAGCAGCGTAGTCGGAGCGAGCTCCTACAATGAGCAGTTCTTC
V: TRBV6-6; size: many; length: 13; J: TRBJ2-3; D: .; CDR3: CASSYVSTDTQYF; DNA: TGTGCCAGCAGTTACGTAAGCACAGATACGCAGTATTTT
V: TRBV24-1; size: few; length: 12; J: TRBJ2-5; D: .; CDR3: CATSDFYETQYF; DNA: TGTGCCACCAGTGATTTCTACGAGACCCAGTACTTC
V: TRBV3-1; size: .; length: 14; J: TRBJ1-6; D: .; CDR3: CASSQADRFSPLHF; DNA: TGTGCCAGCAGCCAAGCCGACAGATTTTCACCCCTCCACTTT
V: TRBV29-1; size: .; length: 11; J: TRBJ2-7; D: .; CDR3: CSVDRGIEQYF; DNA: TGCAGCGTTGACAGGGGTATCGAGCAGTACTTC
V: TRBV10-3; size: few; length: 12; J: TRBJ2-3; D: .; CDR3: CAIGELPDTQYF; DNA: TGTGCCATCGGGGAGCTTCCAGATACGCAGTATTTT
V: TRBV27; size: few; length: 12; J: TRBJ2-7; D: .; CDR3: CASSPRLGEQYF; DNA: TGTGCCAGCAGTCCCCGGTTGGGCGAGCAGTACTTC
V: TRBV20-1; size: few; length: 14; J: TRBJ2-3; D: TRBD1; CDR3: CSAPTGETTDTQYF; DNA: TGCAGTGCCCCTACAGGGGAGACCACAGATACGCAGTATTTT
V: TRBV5-1; size: .; length: 14; J: TRBJ2-4; D: .; CDR3: CASSLEGRGMIQYF; DNA: TGCGCCAGCAGCTTGGAGGGACGGGGGATGATTCAGTACTTC
V: TRBV20-1; size: .; length: 14; J: TRBJ2-1; D: .; CDR3: CSTKQGTSNNEQIF; DNA: TGCAGTACCAAACAGGGTACTAGTAACAATGAGCAGATCTTC
V: TRBV20-1; size: many; length: 14; J: TRBJ1-1; D: .; CDR3: CSARGADSTTEAFF; DNA: TGCAGTGCTAGGGGAGCCGACAGTACCACTGAAGCTTTCTTT
V: TRBV11-2; size: few; length: 17; J: TRBJ2-7; D: .; CDR3: CASSLSQRGVFRYEQYF; DNA: TGTGCCAGCAGCCTATCACAAAGAGGCGTTTTCCGTTACGAGCAGTACTTC
V: TRBV10-3; size: many; length: 14; J: TRBJ2-7; D: TRBD1; CDR3: CAISTGQESYEQYF; DNA: TGTGCCATCAGTACGGGACAGGAAAGCTACGAGCAGTACTTC
V: TRBV20-1; size: .; length: 15; J: TRBJ2-3; D: TRBD1; CDR3: CSAREGTGSTDTQYF; DNA: TGCAGTGCTAGAGAGGGGACAGGGTCCACAGATACGCAGTATTTT
V: TRBV12-3/TRBV12-4; size: many; length: 13; J: TRBJ1-1; D: .; CDR3: CASSWGRNTEAFF; DNA: TGTGCCAGCAGTTGGGGACGTAACACTGAAGCTTTCTTT
V: TRBV18; size: few; length: 13; J: TRBJ1-4; D: .; CDR3: CASSQRGEEKLFF; DNA: TGTGCCAGCTCACAAAGGGGAGAGGAAAAACTGTTTTTT
V: TRBV27; size: once; length: 15; J: TRBJ2-1; D: .; CDR3: CASSLSTPRLGGQFF; DNA: TGTGCCAGCAGTTTATCAACCCCCCGATTAGGTGGGCAGTTCTTC
V: TRBV9; size: .; length: 13; J: TRBJ2-1; D: TRBD1; CDR3: CASSVAQGAEQFF; DNA: TGTGCCAGCAGCGTAGCCCAGGGGGCTGAGCAGTTCTTC
V: TRBV5-1; size: many; length: 15; J: TRBJ1-3; D: .; CDR3: CASSLEAGTGNTIYF; DNA: TGCGCCAGCAGCTTGGAGGCAGGGACTGGAAACACCATATATTTT
V: TRBV27; size: few; length: 15; J: TRBJ2-7; D: .; CDR3: CASSVTGIGAYEQYF; DNA: TGTGCCAGCAGTGTAACAGGGATCGGAGCCTACGAGCAGTACTTC
V: TRBV27; size: .; length: 15; J: TRBJ2-1; D: TRBD2; CDR3: CASSLAGREGAEQFF; DNA: TGTGCCAGCAGTTTAGCGGGACGGGAGGGCGCTGAGCAGTTCTTC
V: TRBV5-5; size: many; length: 15; J: TRBJ1-5; D: .; CDR3: CASSLGFGSNQPQHF; DNA: TGTGCCAGCAGCTTGGGGTTTGGTAGCAATCAGCCCCAGCATTTT
V: TRBV19; size: few; length: 14; J: TRBJ2-3; D: .; CDR3: CASSNTGSTDTQYF; DNA: TGTGCCAGTAGTAATACAGGTAGCACAGATACGCAGTATTTT
V: TRBV10-3; size: many; length: 15; J: TRBJ2-3; D: .; CDR3: CAISESGAGTDTQYF; DNA: TGTGCCATCAGTGAGTCTGGAGCGGGCACAGATACGCAGTATTTT
V: TRBV5-1; size: many; length: 17; J: TRBJ2-7; D: TRBD2; CDR3: CASSLSASGTNSYEQYF; DNA: TGCGCCAGCAGCTTGTCGGCTAGCGGGACGAACTCCTACGAGCAGTACTTC
V: TRBV11-2; size: few; length: 17; J: TRBJ2-1; D: TRBD2; CDR3: CASSSLGLAGEGNEQFF; DNA: TGTGCCAGCAGCTCTCTGGGACTAGCGGGAGAAGGGAATGAGCAGTTCTTC
V: TRBV5-1; size: many; length: 14; J: TRBJ1-1; D: .; CDR3: CASSLQGEGTEAFF; DNA: TGCGCCAGCAGCTTACAGGGCGAGGGGACTGAAGCTTTCTTT
V: TRBV9; size: .; length: 14; J: TRBJ2-3; D: .; CDR3: CASSGGTYTDTQYF; DNA: TGTGCCAGCAGCGGCGGGACCTACACAGATACGCAGTATTTT
V: TRBV6-1; size: many; length: 15; J: TRBJ2-6; D: .; CDR3: CASSEPGAGANVLTF; DNA: TGTGCCAGCAGTGAACCAGGGGCTGGGGCCAACGTCCTGACTTTC
V: TRBV3-1; size: .; length: 15; J: TRBJ2-1; D: .; CDR3: CASVLGAGLWDEQFF; DNA: TGTGCCAGCGTCCTCGGGGCGGGACTTTGGGATGAGCAGTTCTTC
V: TRBV7-2; size: few; length: 15; J: TRBJ1-5; D: .; CDR3: CASSLLTGKGQPQHF; DNA: TGTGCCAGCAGCCTTCTCACAGGGAAAGGTCAGCCCCAGCATTTT
V: TRBV11-2; size: .; length: 14; J: TRBJ1-1; D: .; CDR3: CASSFSSANTEAFF; DNA: TGTGCCAGCAGCTTTTCTTCGGCGAACACTGAAGCTTTCTTT
V: TRBV4-3; size: .; length: 18; J: TRBJ2-1; D: TRBD2; CDR3: CASSQRLSGRGGYNEQFF; DNA: TGCGCCAGCAGCCAAAGGCTTAGCGGGAGAGGGGGCTACAATGAGCAGTTCTTC
V: TRBV5-6; size: many; length: 14; J: TRBJ2-7; D: .; CDR3: CASSWGWSSYEQYF; DNA: TGTGCCAGCAGCTGGGGGTGGAGCTCCTACGAGCAGTACTTC
V: TRBV27; size: .; length: 14; J: TRBJ1-3; D: .; CDR3: CASSTDSKTDTIYF; DNA: TGTGCCAGCAGTACCGACAGTAAGACAGACACCATATATTTT
V: TRBV6-2/TRBV6-3; size: .; length: 13; J: TRBJ2-7; D: .; CDR3: CASNDFTSYEQYF; DNA: TGTGCCAGCAACGACTTTACCTCCTACGAGCAGTACTTC
V: TRBV12-3/TRBV12-4; size: many; length: 13; J: TRBJ2-3; D: .; CDR3: CASTQDRGDTQYF; DNA: TGTGCCAGCACCCAAGACCGGGGAGATACGCAGTATTTT
V: TRBV3-1; size: .; length: 13; J: TRBJ1-1; D: .; CDR3: CASSAVWSTEAFF; DNA: TGTGCCAGCAGCGCCGTATGGAGCACTGAAGCTTTCTTT
V: TRBV5-4; size: .; length: 15; J: TRBJ2-7; D: TRBD1; CDR3: CASSLGDRAAYEQYF; DNA: TGTGCCAGCAGCTTGGGGGACAGGGCGGCCTACGAGCAGTACTTC
V: TRBV28; size: .; length: 16; J: TRBJ1-4; D: TRBD1; CDR3: CASSSSVGQANEKLFF; DNA: TGTGCCAGCAGTTCTTCCGTGGGACAGGCCAATGAAAAACTGTTTTTT
V: TRBV18; size: few; length: 15; J: TRBJ2-5; D: .; CDR3: CASSPSAGSQETQYF; DNA: TGTGCCAGCTCCCCCTCGGCAGGGTCCCAAGAGACCCAGTACTTC
V: TRBV6-1; size: few; length: 14; J: TRBJ2-7; D: .; CDR3: CASTGGLAVYEQYF; DNA: TGTGCCAGCACCGGTGGTCTAGCTGTGTACGAGCAGTACTTC
V: TRBV2; size: few; length: 14; J: TRBJ2-7; D: TRBD1; CDR3: CASSDEGQSYEQYF; DNA: TGTGCCAGCAGTGATGAGGGACAGTCCTACGAGCAGTACTTC
V: TRBV20-1; size: many; length: 15; J: TRBJ2-5; D: TRBD2; CDR3: CSAIKAGGRQETQYF; DNA: TGCAGTGCTATCAAAGCGGGGGGCCGCCAAGAGACCCAGTACTTC
V: TRBV20-1; size: few; length: 14; J: TRBJ1-2; D: TRBD1; CDR3: CSARDSGRGHGYTF; DNA: TGCAGTGCTAGAGATTCGGGGAGGGGGCATGGCTACACCTTC
V: TRBV10-3; size: many; length: 11; J: TRBJ1-1; D: .; CDR3: CASGDSTEAFF; DNA: TGTGCCTCCGGGGACTCGACTGAAGCTTTCTTT
V: TRBV4-3; size: few; length: 13; J: TRBJ2-2; D: .; CDR3: CASSQLSDGELFF; DNA: TGCGCCAGCAGCCAGCTCTCTGATGGGGAGCTGTTTTTT
V: TRBV20-1; size: .; length: 14; J: TRBJ1-3; D: .; CDR3: CSARAGSSGNTIYF; DNA: TGCAGTGCCAGGGCGGGGTCCTCTGGAAACACCATATATTTT
V: TRBV12-3/TRBV12-4; size: few; length: 13; J: TRBJ2-7; D: TRBD1; CDR3: CASSYTDRDEQYF; DNA: TGTGCCAGCAGCTACACGGACAGGGACGAGCAGTACTTC